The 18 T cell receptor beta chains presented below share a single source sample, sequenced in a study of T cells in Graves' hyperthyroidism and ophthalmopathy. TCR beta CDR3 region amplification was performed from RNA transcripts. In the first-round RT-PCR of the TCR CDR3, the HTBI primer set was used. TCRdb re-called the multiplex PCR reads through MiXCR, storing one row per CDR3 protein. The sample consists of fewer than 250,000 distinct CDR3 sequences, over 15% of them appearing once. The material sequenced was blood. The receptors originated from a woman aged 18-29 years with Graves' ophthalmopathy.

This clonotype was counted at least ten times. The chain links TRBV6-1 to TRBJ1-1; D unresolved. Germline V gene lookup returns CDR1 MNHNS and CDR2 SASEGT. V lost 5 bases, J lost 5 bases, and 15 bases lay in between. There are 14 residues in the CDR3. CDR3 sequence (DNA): TGTGCCAGCAGTTACGGGATCCTCGGGACTGAAGCTTTCTTT. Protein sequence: CASSYGILGTEAFF.

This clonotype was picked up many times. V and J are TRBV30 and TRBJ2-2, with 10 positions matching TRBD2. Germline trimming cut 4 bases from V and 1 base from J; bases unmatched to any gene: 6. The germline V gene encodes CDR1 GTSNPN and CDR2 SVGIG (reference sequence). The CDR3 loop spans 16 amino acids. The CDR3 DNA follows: TGTGCCTGGACCAGAGCGGGGGGGTGGAACACCGGGGAGCTGTTTTTT. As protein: CAWTRAGGWNTGELFF.

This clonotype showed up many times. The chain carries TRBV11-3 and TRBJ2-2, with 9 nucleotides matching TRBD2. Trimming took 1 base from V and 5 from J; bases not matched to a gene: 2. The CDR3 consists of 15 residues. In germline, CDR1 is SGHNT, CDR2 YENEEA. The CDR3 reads CASSLGGGATGELFF. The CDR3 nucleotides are TGTGCCAGCAGCTTAGGCGGGGGGGCGACCGGGGAGCTGTTTTTT.

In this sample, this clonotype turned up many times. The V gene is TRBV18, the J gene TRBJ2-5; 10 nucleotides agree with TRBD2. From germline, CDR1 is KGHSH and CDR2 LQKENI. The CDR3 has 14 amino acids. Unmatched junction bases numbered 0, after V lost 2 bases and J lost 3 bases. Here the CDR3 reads CASSPGLAEETQYF. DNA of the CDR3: TGTGCCAGCTCACCAGGACTAGCGGAAGAGACCCAGTACTTC.

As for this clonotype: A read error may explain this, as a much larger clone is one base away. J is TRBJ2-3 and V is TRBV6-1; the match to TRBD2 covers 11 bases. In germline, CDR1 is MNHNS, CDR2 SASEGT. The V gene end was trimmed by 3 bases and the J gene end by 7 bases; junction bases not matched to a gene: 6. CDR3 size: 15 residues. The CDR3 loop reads CASSDGSGGVYTQYF. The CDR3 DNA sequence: TGTGCCAGCAGTGATGGTAGCGGGGGGGTATATACGCAGTATTTT.

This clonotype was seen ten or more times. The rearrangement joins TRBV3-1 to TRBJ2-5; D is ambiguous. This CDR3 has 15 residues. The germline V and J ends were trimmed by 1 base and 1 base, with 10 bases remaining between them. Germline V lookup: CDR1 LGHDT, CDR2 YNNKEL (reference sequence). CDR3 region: CASSQVQSSQETQYF. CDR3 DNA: TGTGCCAGCAGCCAAGTCCAGAGTAGCCAAGAGACCCAGTACTTC.

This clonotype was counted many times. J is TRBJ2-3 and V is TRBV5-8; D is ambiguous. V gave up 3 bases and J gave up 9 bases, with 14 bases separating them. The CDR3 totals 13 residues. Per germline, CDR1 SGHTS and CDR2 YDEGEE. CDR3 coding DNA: TGTGCCAGCAGCTCAGACCGGAGAAAAACGCAGTATTTT. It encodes CASSSDRRKTQYF.

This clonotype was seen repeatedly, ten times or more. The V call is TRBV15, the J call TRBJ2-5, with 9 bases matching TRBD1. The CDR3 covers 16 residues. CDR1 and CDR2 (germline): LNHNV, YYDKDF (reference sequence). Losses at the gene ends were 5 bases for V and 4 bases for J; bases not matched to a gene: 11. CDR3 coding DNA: TGTGCCACCAGCGGAACCGGGACAGGGAGAGGAGAGACCCAGTACTTC. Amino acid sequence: CATSGTGTGRGETQYF.

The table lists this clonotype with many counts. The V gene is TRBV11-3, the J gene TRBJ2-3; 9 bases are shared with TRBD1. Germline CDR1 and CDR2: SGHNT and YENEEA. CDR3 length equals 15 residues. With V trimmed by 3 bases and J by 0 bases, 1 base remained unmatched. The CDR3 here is CASSFGQGSTDTQYF. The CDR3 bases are TGTGCCAGCAGCTTTGGACAGGGGAGCACAGATACGCAGTATTTT.

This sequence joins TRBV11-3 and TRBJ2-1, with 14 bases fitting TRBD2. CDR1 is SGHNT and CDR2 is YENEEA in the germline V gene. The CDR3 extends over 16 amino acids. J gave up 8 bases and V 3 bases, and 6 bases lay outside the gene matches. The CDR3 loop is CASSLTSGRASDEQFF. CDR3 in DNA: TGTGCCAGCAGCTTGACTAGCGGGAGGGCCTCGGATGAGCAGTTCTTC.

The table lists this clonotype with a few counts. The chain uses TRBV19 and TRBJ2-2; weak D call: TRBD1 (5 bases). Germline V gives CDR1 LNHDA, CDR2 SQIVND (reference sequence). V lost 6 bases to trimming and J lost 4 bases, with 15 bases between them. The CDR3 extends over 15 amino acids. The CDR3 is CASSKLDRSTGELFF. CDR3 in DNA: TGTGCCAGTAGCAAACTCGACAGATCCACCGGGGAGCTGTTTTTT.

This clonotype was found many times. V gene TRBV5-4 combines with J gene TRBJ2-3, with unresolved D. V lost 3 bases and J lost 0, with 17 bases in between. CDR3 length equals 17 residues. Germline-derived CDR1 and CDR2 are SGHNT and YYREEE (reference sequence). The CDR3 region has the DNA TGTGCCAGCAGCTCAGACTGGCGGATAACTAGCACAGATACGCAGTATTTT. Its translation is CASSSDWRITSTDTQYF.

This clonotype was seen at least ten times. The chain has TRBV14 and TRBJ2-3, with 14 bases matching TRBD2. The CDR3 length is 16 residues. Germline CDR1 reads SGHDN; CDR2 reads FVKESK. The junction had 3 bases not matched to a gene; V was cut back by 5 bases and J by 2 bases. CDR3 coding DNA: TGTGCCAGCAGCTCGGGACTAGCGGGAGTCACAGATACGCAGTATTTT. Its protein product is CASSSGLAGVTDTQYF. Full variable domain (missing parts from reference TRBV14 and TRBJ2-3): EAGVTQFPSHSVIEKGQTVTLRCDPISGHDNLYWYRRVMGKEIKFLLHFVKESKQDESGMPNNRFLAERTGGTYSTLKVQPAELEDSGVYFCASSSGLAGVTDTQYFGPGTRLTVL.

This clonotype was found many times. CDR3: CASSLDRGGGYTF. In nucleotides, the CDR3 is TGTGCCAGCAGCCTGGACAGGGGAGGAGGCTACACCTTC. J is TRBJ1-2 and V is TRBV7-8, with 9 bases identical to TRBD1. Germline V lookup: CDR1 SGHVS, CDR2 FQNEAQ. There are 13 residues in the CDR3. V lost 5 bases, J lost 8 bases, and 6 bases stayed unmatched.

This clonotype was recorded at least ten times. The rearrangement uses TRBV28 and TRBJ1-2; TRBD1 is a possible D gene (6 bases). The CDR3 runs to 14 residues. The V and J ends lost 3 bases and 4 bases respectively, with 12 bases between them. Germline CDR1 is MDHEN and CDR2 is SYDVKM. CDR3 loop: CASSLLQGPYGYTF. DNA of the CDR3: TGTGCCAGCAGTTTGCTACAGGGCCCCTATGGCTACACCTTC.

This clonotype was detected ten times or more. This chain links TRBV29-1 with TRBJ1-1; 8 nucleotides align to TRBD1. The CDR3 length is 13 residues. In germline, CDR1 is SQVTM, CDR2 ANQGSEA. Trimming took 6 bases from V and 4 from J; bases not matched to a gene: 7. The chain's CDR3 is CSVQGQAGTEAFF. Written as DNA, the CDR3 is TGCAGCGTACAGGGACAGGCGGGCACTGAAGCTTTCTTT. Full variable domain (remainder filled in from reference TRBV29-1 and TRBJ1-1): SAVISQKPSRDICQRGTSLTIQCQVDSQVTMMFWYRQQPGQSLTLIATANQGSEATYESGFVIDKFPISRPNLTFSTLTVSNMSPEDSSIYLCSVQGQAGTEAFFGQGTRLTVV.

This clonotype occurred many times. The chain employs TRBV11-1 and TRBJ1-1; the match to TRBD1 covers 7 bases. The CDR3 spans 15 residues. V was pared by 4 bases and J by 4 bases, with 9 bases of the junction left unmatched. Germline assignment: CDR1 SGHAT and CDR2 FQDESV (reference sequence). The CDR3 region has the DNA TGTGCCAGCAGCTCGACAGGGTGGCGGGGCACTGAAGCTTTCTTT. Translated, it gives CASSSTGWRGTEAFF.

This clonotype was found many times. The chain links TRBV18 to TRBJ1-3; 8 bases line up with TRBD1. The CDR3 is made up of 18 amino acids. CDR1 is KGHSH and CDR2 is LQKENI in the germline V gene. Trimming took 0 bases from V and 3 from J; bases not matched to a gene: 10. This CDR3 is CASSPPGQARLNGNTIYF. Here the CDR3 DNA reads TGTGCCAGCTCACCACCGGGACAGGCCCGTTTGAATGGAAACACCATATATTTT.